The 5 T cell receptor beta chains in this list originate from one sample, sequenced in a study of T cell repertoires in aging, cancer and after chemotherapy. The template was genomic DNA from peripheral blood, not RNA. Rearranged V-D-J TRB sequences were amplified with a mixed TRB-A/B primer pool. TCRdb reprocessed the multiplex PCR reads with MiXCR, giving one entry per CDR3 protein. The data hold about 10,000 distinct CDR3 sequences, with less than 30% observed a single time. Sequenced input: blood. The receptors derive from a human donor in good health.

This clonotype was detected only a few times. This sequence joins TRBV28 and TRBJ2-3; 12 bases fit TRBD2. Germline V gene sequence: CDR1 MDHEN, CDR2 SYDVKM. The length of the CDR3 is 15 residues. Trimming at V came to 8 bases and at J to 6 bases, leaving 9 bases not matched to a gene. CDR3 protein: CASGLAGNFRDTQYF. CDR3 DNA: TGTGCCAGCGGACTAGCGGGAAACTTTCGGGATACGCAGTATTTT.

This clonotype turned up a few times. V and J are TRBV5-1 and TRBJ1-3, with D hard to call. The CDR3 has 14 amino acids. Germline-derived CDR1 and CDR2 are SGHRS and YFSETQ. The V gene lost 0 bases and the J gene lost 0 bases, with 4 bases spanning the gap. The CDR3 DNA sequence: TGCGCCAGCAGCTTGGAGGGCTCTGGAAACACCATATATTTT. It translates to CASSLEGSGNTIYF.

This clonotype ranks as medium-sized. The chain combines TRBV10-3 with TRBJ1-2, with D unclear. This CDR3 has 14 amino acids. Germline CDR1 is ENHRY and CDR2 is SYGVKD. V was cut by 3 bases and J by 2 bases, with 10 bases left in between. The CDR3 nucleotides are TGTGCCATCAGTGAAAAACAGCAAAACTATGGCTACACCTTC. Its protein product is CAISEKQQNYGYTF.

As concerns this clonotype: With a much larger clone just one base away, this may be a read error. The chain recombines TRBV20-1 with TRBJ1-4; the D gene is possibly TRBD1 (5 bases). The germline gives CDR1 DFQATT, CDR2 SNEGSKA (reference sequence). V lost 4 bases to trimming and J lost 4 bases, with 10 bases between them. The CDR3 extends over 13 amino acids. CDR3 residues: CSAKQDINEKLFF. In nucleotides, the CDR3 is TGCAGTGCTAAGCAGGACATTAATGAAAAACTGTTTTTT.

The sample holds a few counts of this clonotype. The chain joins TRBV27 to TRBJ2-5; D is ambiguous. The CDR3 extends over 14 amino acids. In germline, CDR1 is MNHEY, CDR2 SMNVEV (reference sequence). V shed 3 bases and J shed 2 bases, with 10 bases lying between them. The CDR3 loop reads CASSLLNQQETQYF. The DNA of the CDR3 is TGTGCCAGCAGTTTGCTGAACCAACAAGAGACCCAGTACTTC.